This entry is about one TCR beta chain. V dropped 4 bases and J dropped 8; count of bases not matched to a gene: 6. This CDR3 spans 13 amino acids. Germline CDR1 MRHNA, CDR2 SNTAGT. The data were obtained in a study of cytomegalovirus exposure and HLA in healthy donors. The PCR contained 60 Vbeta and 13 Jbeta primers. The assay was immunoSEQ multiplex PCR, and TCRdb's table has in-frame clones only and misses some. The sample contains 100,000 or so clones, 70% to 80% of which appear only once. V gene TRBV6-4 combines with J gene TRBJ1-2, with 8 bases lining up with TRBD1. The sequence was obtained from a man aged 35 to 55 in good health and CMV-seronegative. Source material: PBMCs. The CDR3: CASSGEQGDGYTF. The CDR3 nucleotides are TGTGCCAGCAGTGGGGAACAGGGGGACGGCTACACCTTC.